This TCR beta chain was observed in a study of T-cell reconstitution after alpha-beta-depleted transplantation in children. Overall study findings and caveats: At one year after transplant, newly produced T cells mostly accounted for T-cell counts and diversity. About two months after transplant, alpha-beta T cells reportedly came from several hundred expanded graft clones. Some patients' high day-60 TCRbeta diversity was attributed to recipient cells surviving conditioning.

Of note for this clonotype: The antigen is unknown.

Unique molecular identifiers featured in how the TCRbeta library was prepared. TCRdb re-called the PCR reads through MiXCR, storing one row per CDR3 protein. This sample has fewer than 550,000 distinct CDR3 sequences, with about 10% found just once. The sequencing here drew on PBMCs, taken before TCRalphabeta/CD19-depleted stem cell transplant. The clonotype was recovered from a child aged 2 to 10 with inherited bone marrow failure, due to receive a stem cell transplant.

In DNA form, the CDR3 reads TGCAGTGCTAGAGATCCGAACAGGGGGCGCACACCTATGAACACTGAAGCTTTCTTT. Residues: CSARDPNRGRTPMNTEAFF. The genes are TRBV20-1 and TRBJ1-1; TRBD1 agrees at 9 bases. With 0 bases clipped from V and 0 bases from J, the junction kept 14 bases outside the gene matches. The V gene's germline CDR1 is DFQATT and CDR2 SNEGSKA (reference sequence). The CDR3 totals 19 residues.